Below, 16 T cell receptor beta chains from the same sample are listed, as sequenced in a study of shared clonotypes between healthy human individuals. The method was immunoSEQ multiplex PCR; TCRdb's version includes in-frame clones alone and lacks a portion of them. The repertoire holds 1.5 million to 2.5 million clones, with 85% to 95% as singletons. It was CD45RO-negative cells, positively selected for CCR7, that made up naive CD8 cells, with terminally differentiated effector memory CD45RA+ cells excluded. The specimen sequenced was naive CD8+ T cells sorted from blood. The source of these receptors is a man aged 18 to 29 in good health.

J is TRBJ1-1 and V is TRBV27; weak D call: TRBD1 (6 bases). V lost 6 bases to trimming and J lost 4 bases, with 15 bases between them. This CDR3 region has 14 residues. Per the germline V gene, CDR1 is MNHEY and CDR2 is SMNVEV (reference sequence). The CDR3 sequence: CASRPGGGGTEAFF. In DNA, the CDR3 is TGTGCCAGCAGGCCGGGGGGAGGGGGCACTGAAGCTTTCTTT.

This clone appeared once. The CDR3 loop reads CASSLVPGPTEEQYF. The CDR3 DNA sequence: TGTGCCAGCAGCTTAGTTCCAGGACCTACAGAGGAGCAGTACTTC. The chain employs TRBV11-2 and TRBJ2-7, with D unresolved. Germline-derived CDR1 and CDR2 are SGHAT and FQNNGV. Trimming removed 1 base from V and 7 bases from J, with 17 bases in between. This CDR3 is built from 15 residues.

The rearrangement uses TRBV27 and TRBJ1-1, with D tentatively TRBD1 (5 bases). With 9 bases removed from V and 7 bases from J, the gap between germline ends came to 12 bases. CDR3 length: 11 amino acids. Germline-derived CDR1 and CDR2 are MNHEY and SMNVEV (reference sequence). CDR3: CASNEGDEAFF. The DNA for the CDR3 is TGTGCCAGTAATGAAGGGGATGAAGCTTTCTTT.

Regarding this clone: Other DNA sequences of this sample code for an identical CDR3. The gene calls are TRBV30 and TRBJ2-7; maybe TRBD1 (6 bases). Germline lookup yields CDR1 GTSNPN and CDR2 SVGIG (reference sequence). Between the trimmed V and J ends, which lost 2 bases and 3 bases, there was a span of 11 bases. The CDR3 loop spans 13 amino acids. The CDR3 loop reads CAWSPGHNYEQYF. Here the CDR3 DNA reads TGTGCCTGGAGTCCGGGACACAACTACGAGCAGTACTTC.

This clone was picked up one time. The chain links TRBV2 to TRBJ2-3, with 9 bases lining up with TRBD2. Per the germline V gene, CDR1 is SNHLY and CDR2 is FYNNEI. CDR3 size: 16 residues. The J segment lost 0 bases and the V segment lost 7 bases, leaving 8 bases of the junction unmatched. CDR3 sequence reads: CASKFISGGSTDTQYF. CDR3 bases: TGTGCCAGCAAGTTCATAAGCGGGGGGAGCACAGATACGCAGTATTTT.

This chain joins TRBV4-2 and TRBJ2-4; D is uncertain. CDR3 length equals 15 residues. The V gene lost 4 bases and the J gene lost 6 bases, with 16 bases spanning the gap. Germline CDR1 is LGHNA and CDR2 is YNFKEQ. The CDR3 nucleotides are TGTGCCAGCAGCCCGAGCAGAGCAGCTATAAACATTCAGTACTTC. Protein: CASSPSRAAINIQYF.

The chain is built from TRBV27 and TRBJ1-5; D gene uncertain. CDR1 is MNHEY, CDR2 SMNVEV, per germline (reference sequence). Trimming took off 3 bases at V and 2 bases at J, with 11 bases between the two ends. This CDR3 contains 15 residues. CDR3 DNA sequence: TGTGCCAGCAGTTTGGGGAGCAAGGGCAATCAGCCCCAGCATTTT. This codes for CASSLGSKGNQPQHF.

V and J are TRBV27 and TRBJ1-5; D is possibly TRBD1 (6 bases). Trimming left V 5 bases short and J 1 base short, with 15 bases between. Germline loops: CDR1 MNHEY, CDR2 SMNVEV (reference sequence). The CDR3 loop spans 16 amino acids. The CDR3 DNA reads as TGTGCCAGCAGTCCCTCATCAGGGGAAAGCAATCAGCCCCAGCATTTT. Translating gives CASSPSSGESNQPQHF.

The rearrangement links TRBV7-3 to TRBJ2-3, with D tentatively TRBD2 (5 bases). The V and J ends lost 3 bases and 5 bases respectively, with 9 bases between them. The CDR3 runs to 13 residues. Germline values: CDR1 SGHTA, CDR2 FQGTGA. The CDR3 nucleotides are TGTGCCAGCAGCTTCCACGGAGGAGATACGCAGTATTTT. Translation: CASSFHGGDTQYF.

This clone has a single count. The chain recombines TRBV10-3 with TRBJ2-3; D is perhaps TRBD2 (5 bases). Trimming removed 4 bases at V and 0 bases at J, with 11 bases between. The CDR3 has 15 residues. CDR1 is ENHRY and CDR2 is SYGVKD in the germline V gene. The chain's CDR3 is CAISGTSTSTDTQYF. The CDR3 DNA reads as TGTGCCATCAGTGGGACTTCTACTAGCACAGATACGCAGTATTTT.

The V and J genes are TRBV5-6 and TRBJ2-2; TRBD1 agrees at 7 bases. Trimming removed 0 bases from V and 5 bases from J; junction bases left unmatched: 7. Germline V gene data show CDR1 as SGHDT and CDR2 as YYEEEE. The CDR3 runs 16 residues. The CDR3 region is CASSLVSTGDTGELFF. Here the CDR3 DNA reads TGTGCCAGCAGCTTGGTCTCCACAGGGGATACCGGGGAGCTGTTTTTT.

The rearrangement links TRBV2 to TRBJ2-5; tentatively, D is TRBD2 (6 bases). Trimming shortened V by 3 bases and J by 2 bases, and 13 bases separated the two germline ends. This CDR3 has 15 residues. CDR1 is SNHLY, CDR2 FYNNEI, per germline. CDR3 amino acids: CASSDTAGIQETQYF. In DNA, the CDR3 is TGTGCCAGCAGTGACACGGCGGGGATACAAGAGACCCAGTACTTC.

The rearrangement joins TRBV6-1 to TRBJ2-1, with TRBD1 as a possible D gene (5 bases). Trimming took off 2 bases at V and 4 bases at J, with 15 bases between the two ends. Per the germline V gene, CDR1 is MNHNS and CDR2 is SASEGT. This CDR3 has 16 residues. CDR3 sequence reads: CASSELERQSYNEQFF. CDR3 nucleotides: TGTGCCAGCAGTGAATTGGAGAGACAGTCGTACAATGAGCAGTTCTTC.

A remark on this clone: Other DNA sequences within the sample encode an identical CDR3. The genes are TRBV6-1 and TRBJ2-7, with D possibly TRBD2 on 6 matching bases. Trimming removed 8 bases from V and 1 base from J, with 12 bases in between. From germline, CDR1 is MNHNS and CDR2 SASEGT. The CDR3 is made up of 13 amino acids. CDR3 DNA: TGTGCCAGCCGAGTCGGGGGATCCTACGAGCAGTACTTC. Protein product: CASRVGGSYEQYF.

This chain connects TRBV9 to TRBJ2-5, with TRBD1 matching over 10 bases. The CDR3 contains 17 residues. Germline lookup yields CDR1 SGDLS and CDR2 YYNGEE. V was clipped by 4 bases and J by 5 bases; unmatched bases: 14. This CDR3 reads CASSFQPGTGDGETQYF. CDR3 bases: TGTGCCAGCAGCTTCCAACCCGGGACAGGGGACGGGGAGACCCAGTACTTC.

V is TRBV10-3 and J is TRBJ2-7, with D tentatively TRBD1 (6 bases). Trimming pared 10 bases from V and 0 bases from J, leaving 13 bases between. Germline values: CDR1 ENHRY, CDR2 SYGVKD. There are 13 residues in the CDR3. The CDR3 region is CATMGQSSYEQYF. Written as DNA, the CDR3 is TGTGCCACCATGGGACAAAGCTCCTACGAGCAGTACTTC.